This T cell receptor beta chain was sequenced in a study of OX40 agonist ivuxolimab in advanced cancers. Overall study findings and caveats: Undetermined was the antigen specificity of the expanded peripheral T cells.

Details on this clone: Its antigen is not identified.

Systemic immunosuppression or autoimmune disease history was grounds to exclude patients. The method was immunoSEQ multiplex PCR; TCRdb's version includes in-frame clones alone and lacks a portion of them. The table lists around 15,000 clones, nearly 95% of them singletons, with roughly 7.6% in the top ten. Germline V CDR1 and CDR2: MDHEN, SYDVKM. CDR3 length: 16 amino acids. V was pared by 2 bases and J by 5 bases, with 3 bases of the junction left unmatched. The rearrangement links TRBV28 to TRBJ2-3; 14 bases match TRBD2. The sequencing here drew on CD4+ or CD8+ T cells sorted from blood, taken in a trial of the OX40 agonist ivuxolimab. The TCR comes from an adult with an advanced solid tumor such as melanoma, head and neck, liver or kidney cancer. In DNA form, the CDR3 reads TGTGCCAGCAGTTTACAGACTAGCGGGGGGGGAGATACGCAGTATTTT. Its translation is CASSLQTSGGGDTQYF. Based on the CDR3 plus reference TRBV28 and TRBJ2-3, the full variable domain is DVKVTQSSRYLVKRTGEKVFLECVQDMDHENMFWYRQDPGLGLRLIYFSYDVKMKEKGDIPEGYSVSREKKERFSLILESASTNQTSMYLCASSLQTSGGGDTQYFGPGTRLTVL.